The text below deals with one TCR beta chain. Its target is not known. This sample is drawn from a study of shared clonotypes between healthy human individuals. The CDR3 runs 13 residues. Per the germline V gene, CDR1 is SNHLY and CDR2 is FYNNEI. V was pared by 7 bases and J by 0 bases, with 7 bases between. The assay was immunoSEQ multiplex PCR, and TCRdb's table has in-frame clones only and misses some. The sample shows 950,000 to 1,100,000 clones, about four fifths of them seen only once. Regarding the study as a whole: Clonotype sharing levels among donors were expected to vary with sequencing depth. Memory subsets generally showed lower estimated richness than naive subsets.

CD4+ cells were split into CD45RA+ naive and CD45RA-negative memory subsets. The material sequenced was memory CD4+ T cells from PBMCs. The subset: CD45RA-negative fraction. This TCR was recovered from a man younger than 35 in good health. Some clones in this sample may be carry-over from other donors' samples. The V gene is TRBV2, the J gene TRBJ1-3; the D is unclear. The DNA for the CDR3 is TGTGCCAGCACAAACCCCTCTGGAAACACCATATATTTT. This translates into CASTNPSGNTIYF.